This T cell receptor beta chain was identified during a study of cytomegalovirus exposure and HLA in healthy donors. Notes on the study in general: A later analysis showed TCR association rates differing by HLA locus, peaking at DRB1 and lowest at HLA-C. Investigators reported fewer than 200 TCR beta chains as tied to cytomegalovirus.

The PCR employed 60 Vbeta primers together with 13 Jbeta primers. Sequencing used immunoSEQ multiplex PCR; TCRdb keeps in-frame clones, though not all of them. Seen here are 200,000 to 250,000 clones, 70% to 90% observed once, and the top ten hold over 1%. Healthy people donating bone marrow made up the donors. Donors had nominal health at sampling but likely had unrecorded immune exposures. The CDR3 extends over 14 amino acids. Germline V gives CDR1 SGHRS, CDR2 YFSETQ. On this clone: Its target is unknown. A read error may produce the germline difference seen at one junction end.

The V gene is TRBV5-1, the J gene TRBJ2-5, with D maybe TRBD2 (5 bases). The TCR sequence derives from a human donor in good health. Sequencing input: PBMCs. In DNA form, the CDR3 reads TGCGTCAGCAGCTTGGTTGGGAGTGGTGAGACCCAGTACTTC. It translates to CVSSLVGSGETQYF.